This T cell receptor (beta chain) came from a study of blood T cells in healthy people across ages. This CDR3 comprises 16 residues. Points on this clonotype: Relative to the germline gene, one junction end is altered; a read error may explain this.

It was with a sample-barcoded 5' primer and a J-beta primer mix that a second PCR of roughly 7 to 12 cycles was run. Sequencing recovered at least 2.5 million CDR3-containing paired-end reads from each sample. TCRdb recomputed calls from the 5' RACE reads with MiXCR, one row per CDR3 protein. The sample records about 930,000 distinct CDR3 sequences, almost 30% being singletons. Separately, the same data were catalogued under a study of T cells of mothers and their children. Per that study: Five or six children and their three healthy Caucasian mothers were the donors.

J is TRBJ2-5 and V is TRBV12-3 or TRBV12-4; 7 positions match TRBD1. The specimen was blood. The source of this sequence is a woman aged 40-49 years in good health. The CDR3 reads CASSEGLRQGQGTQYF. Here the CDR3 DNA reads TGTGCCAGCAGTGAGGGGTTACGACAGGGACAAGGGACCCAGTACTTC.